This T cell receptor beta chain was identified during a study of cytomegalovirus exposure and HLA in healthy donors. Germline V gene sequence: CDR1 SGHTA, CDR2 FQGNSA. V lost 5 bases to trimming and J lost 7 bases; unmatched junction nucleotides: 8. The CDR3 extends over 15 amino acids. Each donor was nominally healthy when sampled (though unrecorded immune exposures were likely). Of note for this clone: Its antigen remains unidentified.

A multiplex PCR was run with 60 Vbeta primers and 13 Jbeta primers. Data came from immunoSEQ multiplex PCR; TCRdb stores just in-frame clones and leaves some out. Of approximately 150,000 clones listed, about 80% are singletons. Study-wide results and caveats: In most subjects, TCR beta sequences reportedly gave accurate predictions of HLA-A and HLA-B alleles. Rare sequences made up most TCRs, while some public TCRs were found in many donors.

This sequence joins TRBV7-2 and TRBJ2-7; 13 bases agree with TRBD2. This sequence was found in a man aged 25 to 40 in good health and CMV-seropositive. Material for sequencing was PBMCs. This CDR3 reads CASSLGLAGLGEQYF. Here the CDR3 DNA reads TGTGCCAGCAGCCTGGGACTAGCGGGACTGGGAGAGCAGTACTTC.